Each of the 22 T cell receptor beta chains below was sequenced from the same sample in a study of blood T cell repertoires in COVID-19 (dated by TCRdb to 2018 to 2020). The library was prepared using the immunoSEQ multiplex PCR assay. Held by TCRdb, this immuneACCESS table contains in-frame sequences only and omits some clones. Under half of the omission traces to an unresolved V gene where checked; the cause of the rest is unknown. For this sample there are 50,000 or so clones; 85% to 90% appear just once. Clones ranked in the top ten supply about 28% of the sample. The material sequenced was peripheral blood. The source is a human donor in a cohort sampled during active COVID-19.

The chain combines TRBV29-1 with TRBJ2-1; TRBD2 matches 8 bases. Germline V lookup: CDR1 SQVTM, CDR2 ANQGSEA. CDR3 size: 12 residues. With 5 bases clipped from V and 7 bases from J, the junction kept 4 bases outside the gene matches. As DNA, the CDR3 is TGCAGCGTTTCTAGCGGGCTGAATGAGCAGTTCTTC. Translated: CSVSSGLNEQFF.

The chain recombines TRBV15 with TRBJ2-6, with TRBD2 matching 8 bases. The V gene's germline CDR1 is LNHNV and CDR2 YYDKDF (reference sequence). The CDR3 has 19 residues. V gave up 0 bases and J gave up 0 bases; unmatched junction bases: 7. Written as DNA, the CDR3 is TGTGCCACCAGCAGAGAGGGCGGGGGGTCCCTCTCTGGGGCCAACGTCCTGACTTTC. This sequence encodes CATSREGGGSLSGANVLTF.

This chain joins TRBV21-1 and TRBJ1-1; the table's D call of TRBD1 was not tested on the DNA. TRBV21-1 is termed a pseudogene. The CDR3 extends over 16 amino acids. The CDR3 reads CASSPQGQEKNTEAFF. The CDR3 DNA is TGTGCCAGCAGCCCCCAAGGACAGGAGAAGAACACTGAAGCTTTCTTT.

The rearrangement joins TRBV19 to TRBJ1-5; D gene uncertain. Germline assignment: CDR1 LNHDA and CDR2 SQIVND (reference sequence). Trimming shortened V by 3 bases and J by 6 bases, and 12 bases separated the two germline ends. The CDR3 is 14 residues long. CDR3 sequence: CASSIRGFGQPQHF. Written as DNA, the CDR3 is TGTGCCAGTAGTATTCGAGGATTCGGTCAGCCCCAGCATTTT.

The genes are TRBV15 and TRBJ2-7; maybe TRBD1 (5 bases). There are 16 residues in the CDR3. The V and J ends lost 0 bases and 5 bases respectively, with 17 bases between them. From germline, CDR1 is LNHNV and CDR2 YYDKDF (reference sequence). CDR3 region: CATSRDPQGAGDEQYF. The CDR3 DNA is TGTGCCACCAGCAGAGATCCGCAGGGTGCTGGAGACGAGCAGTACTTC.

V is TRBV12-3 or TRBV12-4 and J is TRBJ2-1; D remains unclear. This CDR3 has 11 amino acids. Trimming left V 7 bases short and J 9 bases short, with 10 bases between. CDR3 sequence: CASTAGPEQFF. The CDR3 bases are TGTGCCAGCACCGCAGGTCCTGAGCAGTTCTTC.

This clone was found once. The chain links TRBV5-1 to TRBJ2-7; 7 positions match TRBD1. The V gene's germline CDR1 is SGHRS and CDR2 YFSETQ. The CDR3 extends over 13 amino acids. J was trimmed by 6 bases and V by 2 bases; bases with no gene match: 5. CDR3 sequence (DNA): TGCGCCAGCAGCTTAAACTGGGACAGCGAGCAGTACTTC. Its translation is CASSLNWDSEQYF. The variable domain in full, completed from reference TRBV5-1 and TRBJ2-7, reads KAGVTQTPRYLIKTRGQQVTLSCSPISGHRSVSWYQQTPGQGLQFLFEYFSETQRNKGNFPGRFSGRQFSNSRSEMNVSTLELGDSALYLCASSLNWDSEQYFGPGTRLTVT.

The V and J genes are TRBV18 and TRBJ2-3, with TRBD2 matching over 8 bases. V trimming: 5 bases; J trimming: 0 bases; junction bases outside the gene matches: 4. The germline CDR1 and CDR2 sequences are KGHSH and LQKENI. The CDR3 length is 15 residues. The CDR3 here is CASSTSGGSTDTQYF. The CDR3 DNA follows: TGTGCCAGCTCAACTAGCGGAGGGAGCACAGATACGCAGTATTTT.

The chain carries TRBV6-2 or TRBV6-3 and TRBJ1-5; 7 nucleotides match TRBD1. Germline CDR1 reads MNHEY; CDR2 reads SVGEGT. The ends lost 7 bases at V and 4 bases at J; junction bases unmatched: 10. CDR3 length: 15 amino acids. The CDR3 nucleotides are TGTGCCAGCACCCCGGACAGGACGTGGAATCAGCCCCAGCATTTT. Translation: CASTPDRTWNQPQHF.

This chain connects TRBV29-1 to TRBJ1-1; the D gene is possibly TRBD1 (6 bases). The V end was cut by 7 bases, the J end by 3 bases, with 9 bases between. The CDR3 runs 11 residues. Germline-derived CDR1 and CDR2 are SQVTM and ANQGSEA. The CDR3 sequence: CSGYRDTEAFF. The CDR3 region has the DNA TGCAGCGGATACAGGGACACTGAAGCTTTCTTT.

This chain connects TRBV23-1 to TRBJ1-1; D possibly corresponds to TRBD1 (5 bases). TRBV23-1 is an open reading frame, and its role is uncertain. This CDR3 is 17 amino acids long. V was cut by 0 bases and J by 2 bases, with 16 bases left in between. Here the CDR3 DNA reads TGCGCCAGCAGTCAATCGAAGTCAGGGAGGGGTAACACTGAAGCTTTCTTT. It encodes CASSQSKSGRGNTEAFF.

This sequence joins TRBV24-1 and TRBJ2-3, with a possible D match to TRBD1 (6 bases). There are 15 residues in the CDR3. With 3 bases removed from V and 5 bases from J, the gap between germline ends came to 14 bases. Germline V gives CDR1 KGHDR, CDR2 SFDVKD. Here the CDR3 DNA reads TGTGCCACCAGTGATAAGTGGGGGCGCATAGATACGCAGTATTTT. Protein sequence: CATSDKWGRIDTQYF.

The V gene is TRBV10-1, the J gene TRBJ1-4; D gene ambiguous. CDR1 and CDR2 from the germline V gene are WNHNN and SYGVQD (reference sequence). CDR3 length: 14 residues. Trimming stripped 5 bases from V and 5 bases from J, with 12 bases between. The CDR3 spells CASSRTGSNEKLFF. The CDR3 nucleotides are TGCGCCAGCAGTCGGACGGGATCAAATGAAAAACTGTTTTTT.

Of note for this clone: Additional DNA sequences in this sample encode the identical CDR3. The CDR3 DNA reads as TGTGCCAGCAGCTCTCAGCAGGGGCTCGGCCAAGAGACCCAGTACTTC. Its protein product is CASSSQQGLGQETQYF. This rearrangement joins TRBV7-2 to TRBJ2-5; D might be TRBD1 (6 bases). CDR1 is SGHTA, CDR2 FQGNSA, per germline. V was trimmed by 4 bases and J by 1 base, leaving 16 bases between them. The CDR3 loop spans 16 amino acids.

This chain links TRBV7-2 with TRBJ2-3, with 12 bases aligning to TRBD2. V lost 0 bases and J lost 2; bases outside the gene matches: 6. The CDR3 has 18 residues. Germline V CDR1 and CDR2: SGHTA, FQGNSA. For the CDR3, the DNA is TGTGCCAGCAGCTTAGCAACTCTAGCGGGAGGGATCACAGATACGCAGTATTTT. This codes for CASSLATLAGGITDTQYF.

CDR3 loop: CASSVTTSGLPRGYNEQFF. Here the CDR3 DNA reads TGTGCCAGCAGCGTTACGACTAGCGGGCTTCCTAGAGGCTACAATGAGCAGTTCTTC. This chain links TRBV9 with TRBJ2-1; 10 bases align to TRBD2. Losses at the gene ends were 2 bases for V and 3 bases for J; bases not matched to a gene: 14. There are 19 residues in the CDR3. CDR1 is SGDLS and CDR2 is YYNGEE in the germline V gene.

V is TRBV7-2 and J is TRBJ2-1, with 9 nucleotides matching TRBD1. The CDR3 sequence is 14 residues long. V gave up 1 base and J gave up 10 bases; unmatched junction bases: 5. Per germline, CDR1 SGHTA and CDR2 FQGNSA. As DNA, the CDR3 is TGTGCCAGCAGCTTAGGCGGACAGGGGAGGGAGCAGTTCTTC. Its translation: CASSLGGQGREQFF.

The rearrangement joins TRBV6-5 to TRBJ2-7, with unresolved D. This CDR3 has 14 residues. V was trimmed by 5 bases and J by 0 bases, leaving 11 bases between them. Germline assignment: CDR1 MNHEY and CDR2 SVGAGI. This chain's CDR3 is CASSQSFSSYEQYF. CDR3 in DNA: TGTGCCAGCAGTCAATCTTTTAGCTCCTACGAGCAGTACTTC.

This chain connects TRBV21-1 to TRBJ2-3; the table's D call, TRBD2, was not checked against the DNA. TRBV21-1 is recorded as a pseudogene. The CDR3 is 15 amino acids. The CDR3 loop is CARGTSGSFTDTQYF. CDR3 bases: TGTGCCAGGGGGACTAGCGGGAGCTTCACAGATACGCAGTATTTT.

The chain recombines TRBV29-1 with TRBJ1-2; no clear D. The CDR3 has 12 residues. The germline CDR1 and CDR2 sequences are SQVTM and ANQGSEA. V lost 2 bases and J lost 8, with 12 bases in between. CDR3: CSVERQTGGYTF. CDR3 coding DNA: TGCAGCGTTGAAAGGCAGACGGGGGGCTACACCTTC.

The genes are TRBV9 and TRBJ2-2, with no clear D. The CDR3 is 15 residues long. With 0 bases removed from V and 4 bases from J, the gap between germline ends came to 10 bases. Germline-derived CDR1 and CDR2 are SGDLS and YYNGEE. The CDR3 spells CASSVDRGSTGELFF. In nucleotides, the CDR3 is TGTGCCAGCAGCGTAGATAGAGGAAGCACCGGGGAGCTGTTTTTT. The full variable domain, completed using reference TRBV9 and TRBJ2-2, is DSGVTQTPKHLITATGQRVTLRCSPRSGDLSVYWYQQSLDQGLQFLIQYYNGEERAKGNILERFSAQQFPDLHSELNLSSLELGDSALYFCASSVDRGSTGELFFGEGSRLTVL.

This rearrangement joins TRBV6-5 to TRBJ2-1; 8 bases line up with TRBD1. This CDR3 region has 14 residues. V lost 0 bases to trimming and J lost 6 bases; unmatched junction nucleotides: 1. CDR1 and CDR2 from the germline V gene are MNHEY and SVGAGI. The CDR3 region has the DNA TGTGCCAGCAGTTACTCTGGACAGGGCAATGAGCAGTTCTTC. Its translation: CASSYSGQGNEQFF.